The rows below give T cell receptor beta chains drawn from one sample of a study of cytomegalovirus exposure and HLA in healthy donors. Assay used: immunoSEQ multiplex PCR; TCRdb lists only in-frame clones, some missing. In total, the table holds about 150,000 clones. Sequences were obtained from PBMCs. The receptors shown here come from a man aged 25-40 years in good health and CMV-seronegative. Each CDR3 is given with its conserved first and last residue. Fields, in order: V gene, D gene, J gene, CDR3 protein, CDR3 DNA. A D gene is named only where the DNA matches it firmly.

V: TRBV5-1
D: -
J: TRBJ1-5
CDR3: CASSFGEGGQPQHF
DNA: TGCGCCAGCAGCTTCGGGGAGGGGGGTCAGCCCCAGCATTTT

V: TRBV14
D: -
J: TRBJ2-1
CDR3: CASSPTYNEQFF
DNA: TGTGCCAGCAGCCCTACCTACAATGAGCAGTTCTTC

V: TRBV7-8
D: -
J: TRBJ2-2
CDR3: CASSLNTGELFF
DNA: TGTGCCAGCAGTCTGAACACCGGGGAGCTGTTTTTT

V: TRBV7-9
D: -
J: TRBJ2-2
CDR3: CASSLIVAGELFF
DNA: TGTGCCAGCAGCTTAATCGTCGCCGGGGAGCTGTTTTTT

V: TRBV7-3
D: TRBD1
J: TRBJ2-2
CDR3: CASSLMGQTTGELFF
DNA: TGTGCCAGCAGCTTAATGGGACAGACCACCGGGGAGCTGTTTTTT

V: TRBV27
D: TRBD2
J: TRBJ2-7
CDR3: CASSLSGTSEQYF
DNA: TGTGCCAGCAGTTTATCGGGGACTAGCGAGCAGTACTTC

V: TRBV10-2
D: -
J: TRBJ2-5
CDR3: CASSPRGAQETQYF
DNA: TGCGCCAGCAGCCCTCGGGGGGCCCAAGAGACCCAGTACTTC

V: TRBV5-5
D: TRBD2
J: TRBJ2-3
CDR3: CASIEIAGSHTQYF
DNA: TGTGCCAGCATCGAGATAGCGGGAAGTCATACGCAGTATTTT

V: TRBV18
D: TRBD1
J: TRBJ1-1
CDR3: CASSMKDRGTEAFF
DNA: TGTGCCAGCTCAATGAAGGACAGGGGGACTGAAGCTTTCTTT

V: TRBV9
D: -
J: TRBJ2-7
CDR3: CASSVGSSYEQYF
DNA: TGTGCCAGCAGCGTGGGGAGCTCCTACGAGCAGTACTTC

V: TRBV10-1
D: TRBD1
J: TRBJ1-1
CDR3: CASSESGTGDAFF
DNA: TGCGCCAGCAGTGAGTCGGGGACAGGGGACGCTTTCTTT

V: TRBV6-6
D: -
J: TRBJ2-7
CDR3: CASSYSQLYEQYF
DNA: TGTGCCAGCAGTTACTCGCAACTATACGAGCAGTACTTC

V: TRBV28
D: -
J: TRBJ1-2
CDR3: CASSSEPDGDYGYTF
DNA: TGTGCCAGCAGTTCGGAGCCCGACGGGGACTATGGCTACACCTTC

V: TRBV5-1
D: -
J: TRBJ2-3
CDR3: CASSLPEADTQYF
DNA: TGCGCCAGCAGCTTGCCGGAGGCAGATACGCAGTATTTT

V: TRBV11-2
D: TRBD2
J: TRBJ2-2
CDR3: CASSFGLAEGVGELFF
DNA: TGTGCCAGCAGCTTCGGACTAGCGGAGGGTGTCGGGGAGCTGTTTTTT

V: TRBV14
D: -
J: TRBJ2-1
CDR3: CATERKISSYNEQFF
DNA: TGTGCCACCGAGAGAAAGATTAGCTCCTACAATGAGCAGTTCTTC

V: TRBV5-1
D: TRBD1
J: TRBJ1-4
CDR3: CASSFQGDGEKLFF
DNA: TGCGCCAGCAGCTTCCAGGGGGACGGTGAAAAACTGTTTTTT

V: TRBV29-1
D: TRBD2
J: TRBJ2-7
CDR3: CSVRTSHSYEQYF
DNA: TGCAGCGTTCGGACTAGCCACTCCTACGAGCAGTACTTC

V: TRBV6-6
D: -
J: TRBJ1-2
CDR3: CASSYSDTGYGYTF
DNA: TGTGCCAGCAGTTACTCGGATACAGGCTATGGCTACACCTTC

V: TRBV14
D: -
J: TRBJ2-7
CDR3: CASSLFSGLFYEQYF
DNA: TGTGCCAGCAGCCTATTTAGCGGCCTTTTTTACGAGCAGTACTTC

V: TRBV5-1
D: -
J: TRBJ2-5
CDR3: CASTRDFQESQYF
DNA: TGCGCCAGTACGCGGGACTTCCAAGAGAGCCAGTACTTC

V: TRBV7-3
D: -
J: TRBJ1-1
CDR3: CASSPGRSAEAFF
DNA: TGTGCCAGCAGCCCTGGGCGCTCGGCTGAAGCTTTCTTT

V: TRBV4-2
D: -
J: TRBJ1-1
CDR3: CASSPQALGGDTEAFF
DNA: TGTGCCAGCAGCCCCCAGGCCCTAGGGGGGGACACTGAAGCTTTCTTT

V: TRBV9
D: TRBD1
J: TRBJ2-6
CDR3: CASQGGQGAPGANVLTF
DNA: TGTGCCTCTCAGGGGGGACAGGGGGCGCCTGGGGCCAACGTCCTGACTTTC

V: TRBV19
D: TRBD1
J: TRBJ1-5
CDR3: CASNPKTGGGFSNQPQHF
DNA: TGTGCCAGTAACCCGAAAACAGGGGGCGGATTTAGCAATCAGCCCCAGCATTTT

V: TRBV7-9
D: -
J: TRBJ1-1
CDR3: CASSLAHPEAFF
DNA: TGTGCCAGCAGCTTAGCACACCCTGAAGCTTTCTTT

V: TRBV16
D: TRBD1
J: TRBJ2-1
CDR3: CASSPLDRVDEQFF
DNA: TGTGCCAGCAGCCCCCTGGACAGGGTCGATGAGCAGTTCTTC

V: TRBV18
D: TRBD2
J: TRBJ2-3
CDR3: CASSQLAGAPDTQYF
DNA: TGTGCCAGCTCCCAACTAGCGGGAGCCCCAGATACGCAGTATTTT

V: TRBV19
D: TRBD1
J: TRBJ1-1
CDR3: CASSPRTGVRTAEAFF
DNA: TGTGCCAGTAGTCCTCGGACAGGGGTCAGGACAGCTGAAGCTTTCTTT

V: TRBV9
D: -
J: TRBJ1-2
CDR3: CASSAFYRDGYTF
DNA: TGTGCCAGCAGCGCCTTTTACAGGGACGGCTACACCTTC

V: TRBV5-4
D: -
J: TRBJ2-3
CDR3: CASSFPAEVTDTQYF
DNA: TGTGCCAGCAGCTTCCCAGCGGAAGTCACAGATACGCAGTATTTT

V: TRBV25-1
D: TRBD2
J: TRBJ2-1
CDR3: CASSDSGTSYNEQFF
DNA: TGTGCCAGCAGTGATAGCGGGACTTCCTACAATGAGCAGTTCTTC

V: TRBV6-5
D: -
J: TRBJ1-5
CDR3: CASRGHVNQPQHF
DNA: TGTGCCAGCAGAGGACACGTCAATCAGCCCCAGCATTTT

V: TRBV5-6
D: -
J: TRBJ2-7
CDR3: CASSLGSSDYEQYF
DNA: TGTGCCAGCAGCCTAGGGAGTTCCGACTACGAGCAGTACTTC

V: TRBV27
D: -
J: TRBJ2-4
CDR3: CASTRMGSMGKNIQYF
DNA: TGTGCCAGCACCCGGATGGGCTCTATGGGCAAAAACATTCAGTACTTC

V: TRBV2
D: -
J: TRBJ2-2
CDR3: CASTPGLATAGELFF
DNA: TGTGCCAGCACCCCCGGGCTAGCGACCGCCGGGGAGCTGTTTTTT

V: TRBV10-3
D: TRBD1
J: TRBJ2-7
CDR3: CATSGTGDINEQYF
DNA: TGTGCCACTTCCGGGACAGGGGATATCAACGAGCAGTACTTC

V: TRBV12-5
D: -
J: TRBJ1-5
CDR3: CASGGGPEGAQPQHF
DNA: TGTGCTAGTGGTGGGGGCCCCGAAGGGGCACAGCCCCAGCATTTT

V: TRBV27
D: TRBD1
J: TRBJ2-1
CDR3: CASSFGQGSAYNEQFF
DNA: TGTGCCAGCAGTTTCGGACAGGGGAGCGCCTACAATGAGCAGTTCTTC

V: TRBV29-1
D: -
J: TRBJ2-1
CDR3: CSVGRGFSYNEQFF
DNA: TGCAGCGTTGGCCGGGGGTTCTCCTACAATGAGCAGTTCTTC

V: TRBV30
D: -
J: TRBJ1-4
CDR3: CATTPGAGFGTNEKLFF
DNA: TGTGCCACGACCCCGGGCGCGGGTTTCGGAACTAATGAAAAACTGTTTTTT

V: TRBV29-1
D: -
J: TRBJ1-2
CDR3: CSVLQRNYGYTF
DNA: TGCAGCGTTTTACAACGTAACTATGGCTACACCTTC

V: TRBV6-5
D: TRBD1
J: TRBJ1-5
CDR3: CASRDRDFDQPQHF
DNA: TGTGCCAGCAGGGACAGGGATTTTGATCAGCCCCAGCATTTT

V: TRBV11-2
D: -
J: TRBJ2-1
CDR3: CASSLAGNNEQFF
DNA: TGTGCCAGCAGCTTAGCAGGGAACAATGAGCAGTTCTTC

V: TRBV11-2
D: -
J: TRBJ2-2
CDR3: CASSRFWPNTGELFF
DNA: TGTGCCAGCAGCCGTTTTTGGCCTAACACCGGGGAGCTGTTTTTT

V: TRBV10-3
D: -
J: TRBJ2-7
CDR3: CATTSSGDEQYF
DNA: TGTGCCACCACCTCCTCCGGGGACGAGCAGTACTTC

V: TRBV27
D: -
J: TRBJ1-1
CDR3: CASSHPGLRTEAFF
DNA: TGTGCCAGCAGCCACCCGGGGTTACGCACTGAAGCTTTCTTT

V: TRBV7-2
D: TRBD1
J: TRBJ2-5
CDR3: CASSGGGTGEETQYF
DNA: TGTGCCAGCAGCGGGGGTGGGACAGGGGAAGAGACCCAGTACTTC

V: TRBV30
D: -
J: TRBJ2-3
CDR3: CAWMRGQVSTDTQYF
DNA: TGTGCCTGGATGCGTGGGCAGGTTAGCACAGATACGCAGTATTTT

V: TRBV15
D: TRBD1
J: TRBJ1-4
CDR3: CATSRWGQVLNEKLFF
DNA: TGTGCCACCAGCAGATGGGGACAGGTACTTAATGAAAAACTGTTTTTT

V: TRBV7-9
D: -
J: TRBJ1-5
CDR3: CASSSPGHNQPQHF
DNA: TGTGCCAGCAGCTCACCGGGACACAATCAGCCCCAGCATTTT

V: TRBV15
D: -
J: TRBJ1-1
CDR3: CATSRQGREAFF
DNA: TGTGCCACCAGCAGACAGGGTCGGGAAGCTTTCTTT

V: TRBV6-1
D: -
J: TRBJ1-5
CDR3: CASTVIEGVQPQHF
DNA: TGTGCCAGCACCGTCATTGAGGGGGTTCAGCCCCAGCATTTT